This T cell receptor beta chain was documented in a study of T cell responses to AZD1222 COVID-19 vaccine. Repertoires were generated with immunoSEQ multiplex PCR, while TCRdb's copy carries only in-frame clones and drops some. This sample has about 160,000 clones, with roughly 94% found just once. The CDR3 spans 14 residues. The ends were cut back, 0 bases at V and 1 base at J, with 5 bases in the middle. Per germline, CDR1 SGHNT and CDR2 YYREEE (reference sequence). This clone was observed a single time. The chain employs TRBV5-4 and TRBJ2-4; the D gene is possibly TRBD1 (5 bases). The material sequenced was peripheral blood, taken on day 0 of AZD1222 vaccination. This sequence originates from an adult in good health. The CDR3 DNA follows: TGTGCCAGCAGCTTGGCAGGGGCCAAAAACATTCAGTACTTC. As protein: CASSLAGAKNIQYF.